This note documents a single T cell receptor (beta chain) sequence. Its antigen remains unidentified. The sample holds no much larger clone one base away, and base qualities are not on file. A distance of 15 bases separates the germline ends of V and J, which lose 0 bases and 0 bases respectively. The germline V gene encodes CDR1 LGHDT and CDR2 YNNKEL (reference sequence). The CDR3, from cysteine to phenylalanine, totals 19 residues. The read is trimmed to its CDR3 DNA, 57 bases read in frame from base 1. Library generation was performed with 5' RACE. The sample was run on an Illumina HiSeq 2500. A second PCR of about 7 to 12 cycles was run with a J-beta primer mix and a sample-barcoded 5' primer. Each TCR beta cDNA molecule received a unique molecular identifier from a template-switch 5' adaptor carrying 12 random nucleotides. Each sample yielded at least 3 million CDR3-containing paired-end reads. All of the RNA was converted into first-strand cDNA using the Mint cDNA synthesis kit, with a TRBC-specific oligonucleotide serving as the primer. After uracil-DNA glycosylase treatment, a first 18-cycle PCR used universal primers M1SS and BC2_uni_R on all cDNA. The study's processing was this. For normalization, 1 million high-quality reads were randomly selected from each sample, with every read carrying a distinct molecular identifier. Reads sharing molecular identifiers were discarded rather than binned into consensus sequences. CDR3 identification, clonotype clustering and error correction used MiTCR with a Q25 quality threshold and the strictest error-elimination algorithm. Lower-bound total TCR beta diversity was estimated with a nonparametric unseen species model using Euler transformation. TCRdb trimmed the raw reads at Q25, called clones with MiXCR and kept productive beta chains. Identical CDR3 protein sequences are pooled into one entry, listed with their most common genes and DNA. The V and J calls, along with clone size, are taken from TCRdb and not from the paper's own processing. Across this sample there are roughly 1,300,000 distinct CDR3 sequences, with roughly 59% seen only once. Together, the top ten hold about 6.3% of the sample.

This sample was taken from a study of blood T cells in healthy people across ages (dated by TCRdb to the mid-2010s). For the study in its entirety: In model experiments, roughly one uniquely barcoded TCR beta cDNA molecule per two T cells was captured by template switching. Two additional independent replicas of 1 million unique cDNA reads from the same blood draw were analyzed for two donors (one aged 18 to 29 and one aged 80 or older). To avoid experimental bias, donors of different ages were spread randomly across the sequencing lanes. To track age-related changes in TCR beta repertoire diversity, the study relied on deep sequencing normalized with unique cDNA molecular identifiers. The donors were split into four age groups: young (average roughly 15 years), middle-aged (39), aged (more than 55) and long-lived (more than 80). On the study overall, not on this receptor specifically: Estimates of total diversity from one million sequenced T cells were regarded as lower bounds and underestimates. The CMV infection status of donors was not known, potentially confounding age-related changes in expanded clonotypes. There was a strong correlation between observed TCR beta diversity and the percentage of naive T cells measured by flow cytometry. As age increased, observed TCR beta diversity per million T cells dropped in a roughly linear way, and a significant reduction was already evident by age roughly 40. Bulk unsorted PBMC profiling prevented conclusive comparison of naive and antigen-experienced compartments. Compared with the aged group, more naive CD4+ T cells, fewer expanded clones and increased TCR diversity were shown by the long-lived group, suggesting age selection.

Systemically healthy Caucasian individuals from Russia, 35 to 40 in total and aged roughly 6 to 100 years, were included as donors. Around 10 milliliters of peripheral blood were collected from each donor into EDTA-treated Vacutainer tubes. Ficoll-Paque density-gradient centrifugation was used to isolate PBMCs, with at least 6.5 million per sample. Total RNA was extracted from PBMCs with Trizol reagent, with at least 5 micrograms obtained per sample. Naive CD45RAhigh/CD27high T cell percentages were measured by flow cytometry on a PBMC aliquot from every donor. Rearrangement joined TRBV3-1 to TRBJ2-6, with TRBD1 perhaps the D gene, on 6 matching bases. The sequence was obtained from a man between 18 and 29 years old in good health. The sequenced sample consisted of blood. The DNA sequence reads TGTGCCAGCAGCCAAGATGCGCAGGGGCGGTTCTCTGGGGCCAACGTCCTGACTTTC. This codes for CASSQDAQGRFSGANVLTF.